These T cell receptor beta chains were read from a single sample in a study of T cells after yellow fever vaccination. MiXCR, run by TCRdb on the 5' RACE reads, gives a single entry per CDR3 protein. This sample yields a few hundred thousand distinct CDR3 sequences, of which roughly 19% are seen a single time; around an eighth belongs to the top ten. Sequencing used PBMCs, obtained 15 days after the yellow fever booster vaccination. The receptors derive from a man between 25 and 39 years old who received the YFV17D yellow fever vaccine. Each CDR3 is given with its conserved first and last residue. Fields, in order: clone size, V gene, D gene, J gene, CDR3 protein, CDR3 DNA. D genes are given only for firm matches. Size values are once, few and many counts, or a class for expanded clones, and some rows have none.

>-|TRBV29-1|-|TRBJ2-1
CSVEDRLRSYNEQFF
TGCAGCGTTGAAGATCGTCTTCGCTCCTACAATGAGCAGTTCTTC
>few|TRBV15|-|TRBJ1-6
CATSRNKAGASGSPLHF
TGTGCCACCAGCAGAAATAAGGCGGGAGCCTCGGGTTCACCCCTCCACTTT
>-|TRBV28|-|TRBJ2-4
CASIGSPKNIQYF
TGTGCCAGCATCGGGTCACCAAAAAACATTCAGTACTTC
>few|TRBV7-2|TRBD2|TRBJ2-7
CASSLDPLAAGEQYF
TGTGCCAGCAGCTTAGATCCACTAGCGGCGGGGGAGCAGTACTTC
>few|TRBV10-2|-|TRBJ2-7
CASRGGLDSYEQYF
TGCGCCAGCAGGGGGGGACTCGACTCCTACGAGCAGTACTTC
>few|TRBV18|-|TRBJ1-5
CASSPSQNSNQPQHF
TGTGCCAGCTCACCATCCCAGAATAGCAATCAGCCCCAGCATTTT
>-|TRBV6-5|TRBD2|TRBJ2-5
CASSYSTREGETQYF
TGTGCCAGCAGTTACTCGACCAGGGAGGGAGAGACCCAGTACTTC
>few|TRBV5-5|-|TRBJ2-5
CASGPPGETQYF
TGTGCCAGCGGGCCTCCGGGAGAGACCCAGTACTTC
>many|TRBV12-3/TRBV12-4|-|TRBJ1-1
CASRLSTEAFF
TGTGCCAGCAGGTTAAGCACTGAAGCTTTCTTT
>-|TRBV3-1|TRBD2|TRBJ2-1
CASITRGGGGEQFF
TGTGCCAGCATTACCCGTGGCGGGGGGGGTGAGCAGTTCTTC
>many|TRBV10-3|TRBD2|TRBJ2-2
CAISEGRLAGSSPGELFF
TGTGCCATCAGTGAGGGAAGACTAGCGGGATCTTCTCCCGGGGAGCTGTTTTTT
>-|TRBV12-3/TRBV12-4|-|TRBJ2-2
CASSEQGGELFF
TGTGCCAGCAGTGAACAGGGAGGGGAGCTGTTTTTT
>-|TRBV20-1|TRBD2|TRBJ2-1
CSVPGLAGLEQFF
TGCAGTGTTCCGGGACTAGCGGGACTTGAGCAGTTCTTC
>many|TRBV19|-|TRBJ2-1
CASSIGGSYNEQFF
TGTGCCAGTAGTATAGGGGGCTCCTACAATGAGCAGTTCTTC
>few|TRBV16|-|TRBJ2-7
CASNYGDRSYEQYF
TGTGCCAGCAACTACGGGGACCGATCCTACGAGCAGTACTTC
>-|TRBV15|-|TRBJ1-1
CATSRGVVVAEAFF
TGTGCCACCAGCAGAGGGGTAGTAGTCGCTGAAGCTTTCTTT
>-|TRBV29-1|TRBD2|TRBJ2-6
CSVDPGLGGSGANVLTF
TGCAGCGTTGACCCGGGACTAGGAGGATCTGGGGCCAACGTCCTGACTTTC
>few|TRBV6-5|TRBD2|TRBJ2-1
CASSSGRLAGVNEQFF
TGTGCCAGCAGTTCGGGACGACTAGCGGGAGTTAATGAGCAGTTCTTC
>-|TRBV9|TRBD2|TRBJ2-5
CASSGGLGKTQYF
TGTGCCAGCAGCGGGGGACTAGGGAAGACCCAGTACTTC
>-|TRBV12-3/TRBV12-4|-|TRBJ1-5
CASSTDQPQHF
TGTGCCAGCAGTACAGATCAGCCCCAGCATTTT
>once|TRBV27|-|TRBJ2-7
CASRAWDTVNGQYF
TGTGCCAGCAGGGCCTGGGACACCGTAAACGGGCAGTACTTC
>-|TRBV11-3|-|TRBJ2-2
CASSFSNGELFF
TGTGCCAGCAGCTTCTCCAACGGGGAGCTGTTTTTT
>few|TRBV6-2/TRBV6-3|TRBD2|TRBJ2-1
CASRGREAVNEQFF
TGTGCCAGCAGAGGGCGGGAGGCGGTCAATGAGCAGTTCTTC
>few|TRBV7-2|-|TRBJ2-3
CASSFSGNPTDTQYF
TGTGCCAGCAGCTTCTCGGGTAATCCCACAGATACGCAGTATTTT
>few|TRBV12-3/TRBV12-4|-|TRBJ1-2
CASTFDKVGGYTF
TGTGCCAGCACCTTTGACAAGGTGGGTGGCTACACCTTC
>-|TRBV5-4|TRBD2|TRBJ2-1
CASTGTSGRHGQGNEQFF
TGTGCCAGCACCGGGACTAGCGGGAGGCATGGACAGGGCAATGAGCAGTTCTTC
>few|TRBV15|TRBD1|TRBJ2-2
CATSSQDRATGELFF
TGTGCCACCAGCAGCCAAGACAGGGCCACCGGGGAGCTGTTTTTT
>few|TRBV3-1|TRBD2|TRBJ2-1
CASSAEAASGNHEQFF
TGTGCCAGCAGCGCTGAGGCGGCTAGCGGGAACCATGAGCAGTTCTTC
>-|TRBV29-1|-|TRBJ1-1
CSVVRGGYTEAFF
TGCAGCGTCGTCAGGGGAGGGTACACTGAAGCTTTCTTT
>-|TRBV7-3|-|TRBJ2-2
CASSLRAHTGELFF
TGTGCCAGCAGCTTAAGGGCCCACACCGGGGAGCTGTTTTTT